This T cell receptor beta chain was identified in a study of shared clonotypes between healthy human individuals. Using immunoSEQ multiplex PCR, the repertoire was profiled, and TCRdb retains in-frame clones only, with some absent. The sample carries about 1.1 million clones, 78% recorded once. Germline CDR1 SGDLS, CDR2 YYNGEE. The CDR3 loop spans 15 amino acids. Trimming left V 0 bases short and J 2 bases short, with 10 bases between. The V call is TRBV9, the J call TRBJ2-3; unclear D gene. Sample: memory CD4+ T cells from PBMCs. Documented subset: CD45RA-negative fraction. This receptor was taken from a man between 18 and 29 years old in good health. Some clones in this sample may be carry-over from other donors' samples. CDR3 residues: CASSVAHGHTDTQYF. The CDR3 nucleotides are TGTGCCAGCAGCGTAGCCCACGGGCACACAGATACGCAGTATTTT. The full variable domain, in which reference TRBV9 and TRBJ2-3 provide the parts outside the CDR3, is DSGVTQTPKHLITATGQRVTLRCSPRSGDLSVYWYQQSLDQGLQFLIQYYNGEERAKGNILERFSAQQFPDLHSELNLSSLELGDSALYFCASSVAHGHTDTQYFGPGTRLTVL.